The 8 T cell receptor beta chains listed next were all sequenced from one sample in a study of T cell repertoires in cytomegalovirus infection. For these TCRs, the target antigens are not known. In TCRdb, the reads were re-called with MiXCR into one record per CDR3 protein. This sample carries about 830,000 distinct CDR3 sequences, approximately 32% of them seen once, and the ten largest clones take roughly 12%. The specimen comprised cultured CD8+ T cells from PBMCs, sampled from culture after CMV antigen stimulation. The receptors were sampled from a human donor in good health (CMV status not recorded). Some clones in this sample may be carry-over from other donors' samples.

The chain links TRBV27 to TRBJ2-1, with 8 positions matching TRBD2. Germline lookup yields CDR1 MNHEY and CDR2 SMNVEV (reference sequence). This CDR3 region has 13 residues. J was trimmed by 12 bases and V by 7 bases; bases with no gene match: 11. CDR3 loop: CASTTTSGRGQFF. In DNA, the CDR3 is TGTGCCAGCACAACAACTAGCGGCCGAGGGCAGTTCTTC.

This clonotype turned up a few times. The chain carries TRBV27 and TRBJ1-5; D gene unclear. Trimming took off 6 bases at V and 1 base at J, with 16 bases between the two ends. Germline V gene lookup returns CDR1 MNHEY and CDR2 SMNVEV (reference sequence). This CDR3 region has 16 residues. The DNA of the CDR3 is TGTGCCAGCAGCTTAGAATCCTGCTTGAGCAATCAGCCCCAGCATTTT. Translating gives CASSLESCLSNQPQHF.

The chain joins TRBV6-5 to TRBJ2-1; 7 positions match TRBD2. V trimming: 0 bases; J trimming: 8 bases; junction bases outside the gene matches: 16. The CDR3 totals 18 residues. Germline CDR1 reads MNHEY; CDR2 reads SVGAGI. CDR3 DNA: TGTGCCAGCAGTTACTCGAAGGCGTCAGCTAGAGGGAGGGATGAGCAGTTCTTC. This sequence encodes CASSYSKASARGRDEQFF.

V gene TRBV7-6 combines with J gene TRBJ2-1; D possibly matches TRBD1 or TRBD2 (6 bases each). V dropped 1 base and J dropped 2 bases, with 27 bases sitting between them. CDR3 size: 21 residues. In germline, CDR1 is SGHVS, CDR2 FNYEAQ. The CDR3 reads CASSLEPTGDPGLGAYNEQFF. CDR3 nucleotide sequence: TGTGCCAGCAGCTTAGAACCGACAGGCGATCCGGGACTGGGGGCCTACAATGAGCAGTTCTTC.

This chain joins TRBV25-1 and TRBJ2-1; 7 nucleotides match TRBD2. The germline gives CDR1 MGHDK, CDR2 SYGVNS. The CDR3 runs to 13 residues. J was trimmed by 6 bases and V by 5 bases; bases with no gene match: 4. DNA for the CDR3: TGTGCCAGCAGTACCGGGACTACCAATGAGCAGTTCTTC. Protein product: CASSTGTTNEQFF.

J is TRBJ1-6 and V is TRBV6-2 or TRBV6-3; unclear D gene. The CDR3 loop spans 15 amino acids. Looked up from germline, CDR1 is MNHEY and CDR2 is SVGEGT. V lost 3 bases, J lost 8 bases, and 14 bases lay in between. The CDR3 nucleotides read TGTGCCAGCAGTTATGGGCCAGCACTTGATTCACCCCTCCACTTT. Translated, it gives CASSYGPALDSPLHF.

With respect to this clonotype: This may stem from a read error, because a much larger clone lies one nucleotide away. CDR3 bases: TGTGCCAGCAGTTTAGAGCGGGGGGTCCAAGAGACCCAGTACTTC. This translates into CASSLERGVQETQYF. The J gene is TRBJ2-5, the V gene TRBV12-3 or TRBV12-4; 9 nucleotides align to TRBD2. The CDR3 contains 15 residues. Trimming cost V 1 base and J 1 base; bases outside gene matches: 1.

CDR3 protein: CASSLGLAGGPVGELFF. CDR3 coding DNA: TGTGCCAGCAGCTTAGGCCTAGCGGGGGGGCCAGTGGGGGAGCTGTTTTTT. This sequence joins TRBV7-6 and TRBJ2-2; 12 bases agree with TRBD2. The J segment lost 8 bases and the V segment lost 1 base, leaving 8 bases of the junction unmatched. This CDR3 spans 17 amino acids. Germline CDR1 and CDR2: SGHVS and FNYEAQ.